One T cell receptor (beta chain) is described in this entry. This clone was seen once. Its antigen is not yet known. No base quality values were provided; no much bigger clone lies one nucleotide off. From the cysteine through the phenylalanine, the CDR3 covers 17 amino acids. The read is trimmed to its CDR3 DNA, 51 bases read in frame from base 1. CDR1 is given as MDHEN and CDR2 as SYDVKM, both from the germline V gene. Trimming removed 5 bases from V and 0 bases from J, leaving 17 bases between the germline ends. The cohort comprised around 690 healthy bone marrow donors. Cohort members were all nominally healthy when sampled, although unrecorded immune exposures were likely present. The donor was CMV seronegative and belonged to the group of 350 or so seronegative cohort members. A peripheral blood sample was provided by each donor, and peripheral blood mononuclear cells were used for TCR beta sequencing. The Qiagen DNeasy Blood Extraction Kit was used to extract genomic DNA from the blood cell samples.

These data belong to a study of cytomegalovirus exposure and HLA in healthy donors (dated 2017 in TCRdb). Background for the entire study: In an earlier analysis of several hundred of the donors, about 260 Gb of sequence data and just under 120 million unique TCR beta sequences from about 179 million T cells were reported. An early release that covered 640 HLA-typed donors contained approximately 300 gigabases of sequencing data and 65 million to 100 million unique TCR sequences. Among the roughly 380 genotyped donors, around 81% belonged to the genetic ancestry cluster associated with self-reported Caucasian donors. The aim of the study was to test whether cataloging public T cell receptors could identify signatures of past pathogen exposure. The study profiled the T cell repertoires of 500 to 800 subjects by immunosequencing and related them to cytomegalovirus serostatus. Along with the approximately 650-subject first cohort, a separate validation cohort of over a hundred different subjects was used. The study combined high-throughput TCR immunosequencing, statistical association of individual TCRs with disease status, and machine learning to predict cytomegalovirus infection status. To study patterns of TCR occurrence, a later analysis re-analyzed previously published TCR beta repertoires from around 670 donors and added high-resolution HLA genotyping. In the later analysis, no new phenotypic data were used to find candidate immune exposures; instead, reliance was placed on TCR beta sequences and their occurrence across donors. An earlier analysis of fewer than 750 of the donors used high-throughput TCR beta sequencing to judge whether each TCR beta V gene segment behaved as functional or pseudogenic. Donor age, sex, ethnicity and CMV serostatus were compiled alongside the repertoire data. Genome-wide SNP genotypes for about three fifths of the 666 donors were used in a later genetic analysis, which treated that subset as a discovery cohort. Every discovery cohort repertoire had been produced on one sequencing platform. Class I and class II HLA loci were covered by the typing at four-digit resolution. The number of typed donors differed by locus: roughly 629-640 for A, B, C, DRB1 and DQB1; 522 for DQA1; about 600 for DPA1; and some 430 for DPB1. Roughly five DR-DQ haplotypes were handled as single units for association and clustering because linkage in the cohort was strong. On average, roughly 250,000 unique TCR beta nucleotide sequences were sequenced per donor among some 420 genotyped donors of the cohort, with around 19% of those sequences being non-productive. The paper as a whole reports these results and caveats: Because HLA typing was unavailable for some donors at each locus, only the typed subset was used in association tests. Immune exposure information for the cohort was limited to CMV serostatus. In vitro tests confirmed that a few of the cytomegalovirus-associated TCR beta chains recognize cytomegalovirus antigens. Correlated functional status among segregating V segments might be attributable to linkage disequilibrium, but an unknown experimental factor could not be ruled out. According to a later analysis, parvovirus B19, influenza, CMV and Epstein-Barr virus appeared linked to several top co-occurrence clusters. In this cohort, only TCR beta chains were sequenced, and detectable features were limited by the absence of alpha or paired-chain data. A later analysis found that HLA-associated TCR beta chains were more clonally expanded and had lower generation probabilities than equally common non-associated chains. A later analysis found that most CMV-associated TCR beta chains appeared HLA-restricted, with HLA associations seemingly driven largely by CMV exposure. A further reported finding was that TCR beta sequences accurately predicted the HLA-A and HLA-B alleles for most subjects in the first cohort. Cytomegalovirus status was reported to be diagnosed by the classifier with high specificity and sensitivity in both the original and validation cohorts. In the study, approximately 160 TCR beta chains were listed as associated with cytomegalovirus. The authors suggested that the approach could potentially be generalized to other disease states and immunological phenotypes. A later genetic analysis associated a missense DCLRE1C variant with V-gene and J-gene trimming of TCR beta chains, and an independent cohort replicated the association. An earlier analysis of some 560 of the donors showed that most TCR beta V segments appeared in productive rearrangements either about 87% or about 30% of the time, which broadly matched IMGT annotations. Some IMGT-functional V segments, including TRBV6-2 and TRBV6-3, could not be distinguished by the 87-base-pair reads and were therefore excluded. Most TCR sequences were seen in very few donors, while some public TCRs were found in many individuals. When HLA alleles, especially DR and DQ, strongly co-occurred, TCR associations were difficult to assign to individual alleles. A group of highly shared sequence variants was considered likely to be a technical artifact of the sequencing pipeline. Because counts were too low, roughly 18 rarely observed V segments, including chromosome 9 orphons, were left out of the earlier analysis of about 620 of the donors. Presence/absence analyses assumed roughly uniform sequencing depth across donors, an assumption that may not hold. In a later genetic analysis, fewer N-insertions in productive TCRs were reported among donors in an Asian-associated ancestry cluster than the roughly 640-donor mean. A later analysis associated 16,951 TCR beta sequences with specific HLA alleles at a false discovery rate of 0.05. According to a later analysis, TCR association rates differed among HLA loci, with DRB1 alleles showing the most associated TCRs and HLA-C alleles showing the fewest.

Receptors were amplified or captured by the immunoSEQ multiplex PCR assay. For the multiplex PCR, a mixture combining 60 forward primers for TCR Vbeta segments and 13 reverse primers for TCR Jbeta segments was used. The CDR3 region of rearranged TCR beta genes was amplified from genomic DNA with a multiplex PCR assay. Amplified TCR beta libraries were sequenced as 87-base-pair reads on the Illumina HiSeq System. The paper's processing steps were these. In a later analysis, tens of millions of unique TCR beta chains were counted across the approximately 640 repertoires, and approximately 9.9 million of these chains were shared by at least two donors. Raw reads were error-corrected and collapsed into unique sequences by a nearest-neighbor algorithm in which closely related sequences were merged to remove PCR and sequencing errors. Alignment of CDR3 sequences to IMGT reference sequences was used to assign V, D and J gene segments. Each retained sequence needed at least a six-nucleotide match to both a V gene segment and a J gene segment. Rearrangements were called productive when the CDR3 lacked stop codons and stayed in frame with V and J; all others were non-productive. CDR3 was defined according to IMGT convention as the region running from the second conserved V-encoded cysteine to the conserved J-encoded phenylalanine. The earlier analysis of fewer than 750 of the donors excluded sequences that lacked an unambiguous match to a single V gene segment. An earlier analysis of some 610 of the donors called V segments functional above 56.7% productive rearrangements and segregating when the between-donor standard deviation exceeded 5%. A statistical classification framework was built to diagnose cytomegalovirus status from the catalog of TCR beta chain sequences. V and J gene assignment, in a later analysis, came from comparing TCR nucleotide sequences with IMGT/GENE-DB human TR gene sequences. Using the TCRdist pipeline, a later analysis assigned CDR3 sequences along with most-parsimonious VDJ recombination scenarios. In a later analysis, each TCR beta chain was defined by its CDR3 amino acid sequence together with its V-gene family, and reads lacking a unique V-gene family were excluded. To address suspected cross-contamination and a sequencing artifact, a later analysis removed a few hundred highly shared, low-generation-probability nucleotide sequences. In a later analysis, a clonal expansion index was calculated for each public chain from normalized within-repertoire ranks of inferred template counts. Generation probabilities in a later analysis came from a VDJ recombination model fitted to out-of-frame rearrangements, and those results were checked against IGoR. In a later analysis, TCR-TCR, TCR-HLA and TCR-CMV co-occurrence was scored with hypergeometric tests, and a repertoire-size bias correction was applied to TCR pairs. In a later analysis, false discovery rates were estimated by permuting HLA or CMV assignments 20 times. In a later analysis, co-occurring TCRs were grouped using DBSCAN, and TCRdist sequence similarity was added for clustering within HLA-allele-positive subsets. Co-occurrence clustering excluded repertoires with fewer than 30,000 or more than 120,000 public chains, plus five with anomalous nucleotide sharing. TCRdb stores this immuneACCESS table with in-frame sequences only. Part of the clones is absent; in the studies checked, under half of the shortfall reflects unresolved V genes, and no reason is known for the rest. V and J calls and clone size are copied from that table; D and trimming were computed from the DNA. Counted in this sample were fewer than 120,000 clones; 70% to 90% of them appeared once. The ten largest clones represent more than 1.5% of the sample.

Material: PBMCs. This receptor chain uses TRBV28 and TRBJ1-5; possibly the D gene is TRBD1, per 5 matching bases. This receptor was obtained from a man aged 40-49 years in good health and CMV-seronegative. Here is the DNA: TGTGCCAGCAGTCCAATCACCCAGGGACTTAGCAATCAGCCCCAGCATTTT. The encoded protein is CASSPITQGLSNQPQHF.